This T cell receptor (beta chain) was recorded in a study of CD8+ T cells in alopecia areata. There are a few counts of this clone. As the sequencing template, cDNA was produced by extracting RNA and reverse transcribing it. Here immunoSEQ multiplex PCR was the method, and the copy in TCRdb shows in-frame clones only, minus some. The sample holds 100,000 to 150,000 clones, 45% to 60% seen once. The CDR3 extends over 15 amino acids. V was cut by 2 bases and J by 2 bases, with 12 bases left in between. In germline, CDR1 is SGHRS, CDR2 YFSETQ. J is TRBJ2-3 and V is TRBV5-1; D is possibly TRBD2 (6 bases). The clonotype originates from a human donor with alopecia areata. Sequenced material: CD4+ T cells sorted from blood, taken at week 0. The CDR3 DNA reads TGCGCCAGCAGCTTTTCCGGGACTGTCACAGATACGCAGTATTTT. Its protein product is CASSFSGTVTDTQYF.